A selection of T cell receptor beta chains follows, all from one sample in a study of cytomegalovirus exposure and HLA in healthy donors. This table comes from immunoSEQ multiplex PCR, and its TCRdb copy is limited to in-frame clones, with some not included. The sample records 130,000 or so clones, over 8.5% being singletons. The sample comprised PBMCs. These receptors all come from a woman between 40 and 55 years old in good health and CMV-seropositive. The CDR3 runs from the conserved cysteine through the conserved F or W. The D gene is left open where the match is weak. The size entry is marked missing in some rows and otherwise reads once, few, many or a size class.

CDR3aa: CASSSQDRVDQPQHF
CDR3nt: TGCGCCAGCAGCTCGCAGGACAGGGTAGATCAGCCCCAGCATTTT
j_gene: TRBJ1-5
abundance: NA
v_gene: TRBV5-1
len: 15
d_gene: TRBD1

CDR3aa: CASRTGQGNYNEQFF
CDR3nt: TGTGCCAGCAGAACGGGACAGGGGAACTACAATGAGCAGTTCTTC
j_gene: TRBJ2-1
abundance: NA
v_gene: TRBV27
len: 15
d_gene: TRBD1

CDR3aa: CASSYYAGESEQYF
CDR3nt: TGTGCCAGCAGTTACTACGCAGGGGAGAGCGAGCAGTACTTC
j_gene: TRBJ2-7
abundance: NA
v_gene: TRBV6-5
len: 14
d_gene: NA

CDR3aa: CASSWDRGYEQYF
CDR3nt: TGTGCCAGCAGCTGGGACAGGGGCTACGAGCAGTACTTC
j_gene: TRBJ2-7
abundance: NA
v_gene: TRBV5-6
len: 13
d_gene: TRBD1

CDR3aa: CASSLTPTGGDQPQHF
CDR3nt: TGTGCCAGCAGTCTCACCCCGACAGGGGGAGATCAGCCCCAGCATTTT
j_gene: TRBJ1-5
abundance: few
v_gene: TRBV27
len: 16
d_gene: TRBD1

CDR3aa: CSVVTENEAFF
CDR3nt: TGCAGCGTTGTAACAGAGAATGAAGCTTTCTTT
j_gene: TRBJ1-1
abundance: NA
v_gene: TRBV29-1
len: 11
d_gene: NA

CDR3aa: CASSFDLNNEQFF
CDR3nt: TGTGCCAGCAGTTTTGACTTGAACAATGAGCAGTTCTTC
j_gene: TRBJ2-1
abundance: NA
v_gene: TRBV4-2
len: 13
d_gene: NA

CDR3aa: CASSSWDRVNTF
CDR3nt: TGTGCCAGCAGTTCCTGGGACAGGGTCAACACCTTC
j_gene: TRBJ1-2
abundance: few
v_gene: TRBV6-6
len: 12
d_gene: TRBD1

CDR3aa: CASSFFPGLSTNEKLFF
CDR3nt: TGTGCCAGCAGCTTTTTCCCAGGGCTCTCAACTAATGAAAAACTGTTTTTT
j_gene: TRBJ1-4
abundance: few
v_gene: TRBV7-8
len: 17
d_gene: NA

CDR3aa: CASSLRDRGNTEAFF
CDR3nt: TGCGCCAGCAGCTTGAGAGACAGGGGGAACACTGAAGCTTTCTTT
j_gene: TRBJ1-1
abundance: few
v_gene: TRBV5-1
len: 15
d_gene: TRBD1

CDR3aa: CASSIVGGSTDTQYF
CDR3nt: TGTGCCAGTAGTATCGTAGGGGGAAGCACAGATACGCAGTATTTT
j_gene: TRBJ2-3
abundance: few
v_gene: TRBV19
len: 15
d_gene: NA

CDR3aa: CASRNTDRGVDETQYF
CDR3nt: TGTGCCAGCAGAAACACCGACAGGGGGGTTGATGAGACCCAGTACTTC
j_gene: TRBJ2-5
abundance: few
v_gene: TRBV11-2
len: 16
d_gene: TRBD1

CDR3aa: CASSLSHSQETQYF
CDR3nt: TGCGCCAGCAGCCTTAGCCATAGCCAAGAGACCCAGTACTTC
j_gene: TRBJ2-5
abundance: few
v_gene: TRBV5-1
len: 14
d_gene: NA

CDR3aa: CASRPPGQGRSPLHF
CDR3nt: TGTGCCAGCAGGCCACCGGGACAGGGAAGGTCACCCCTCCACTTT
j_gene: TRBJ1-6
abundance: few
v_gene: TRBV28
len: 15
d_gene: TRBD1

CDR3aa: CASSSLPQAGELFF
CDR3nt: TGTGCCAGCAGCAGCTTACCCCAGGCCGGGGAGCTGTTTTTT
j_gene: TRBJ2-2
abundance: few
v_gene: TRBV6-1
len: 14
d_gene: NA

CDR3aa: CASSRDSYGYTF
CDR3nt: TGTGCCAGCAGCCGGGACTCCTATGGCTACACCTTC
j_gene: TRBJ1-2
abundance: NA
v_gene: TRBV5-5
len: 12
d_gene: NA

CDR3aa: CASDSGGAMGEQYF
CDR3nt: TGTGCCAGCGATAGCGGGGGGGCGATGGGTGAGCAGTACTTC
j_gene: TRBJ2-7
abundance: few
v_gene: TRBV5-8
len: 14
d_gene: TRBD2

CDR3aa: CASSLERVGDTEAFF
CDR3nt: TGCGCCAGCAGCTTGGAGCGGGTGGGCGACACTGAAGCTTTCTTT
j_gene: TRBJ1-1
abundance: few
v_gene: TRBV5-1
len: 15
d_gene: NA

CDR3aa: CASSLTRGPGNTIYF
CDR3nt: TGTGCCAGCAGTTTGACCAGGGGGCCTGGAAACACCATATATTTT
j_gene: TRBJ1-3
abundance: few
v_gene: TRBV6-5
len: 15
d_gene: TRBD1

CDR3aa: CASSSGRGGTGELFF
CDR3nt: TGTGCCAGCAGCTCCGGCCGGGGGGGCACCGGGGAGCTGTTTTTT
j_gene: TRBJ2-2
abundance: few
v_gene: TRBV5-4
len: 15
d_gene: TRBD2

CDR3aa: CAWSVRTRGFNYGYTF
CDR3nt: TGTGCCTGGAGTGTTCGAACCAGGGGCTTTAACTATGGCTACACCTTC
j_gene: TRBJ1-2
abundance: few
v_gene: TRBV30
len: 16
d_gene: NA

CDR3aa: CASSDRVKGNTEAFF
CDR3nt: TGCGCCAGCAGTGACCGGGTTAAAGGGAACACTGAAGCTTTCTTT
j_gene: TRBJ1-1
abundance: NA
v_gene: TRBV10-2
len: 15
d_gene: NA

CDR3aa: CASSLGRMGQGVTEAFF
CDR3nt: TGTGCCAGCAGCTTAGGGAGGATGGGACAGGGGGTAACTGAAGCTTTCTTT
j_gene: TRBJ1-1
abundance: NA
v_gene: TRBV7-8
len: 17
d_gene: TRBD1

CDR3aa: CASSTTGGGNQHQHF
CDR3nt: TGCGCCAGCAGCACGACAGGGGGCGGGAATCAGCACCAGCATTTT
j_gene: TRBJ1-5
abundance: few
v_gene: TRBV5-1
len: 15
d_gene: TRBD1

CDR3aa: CASSAGTQANYGYTF
CDR3nt: TGTGCCAGCAGCGCCGGGACACAAGCTAACTATGGCTACACCTTC
j_gene: TRBJ1-2
abundance: NA
v_gene: TRBV7-9
len: 15
d_gene: NA

CDR3aa: CASSWQGPNQPQHF
CDR3nt: TGTGCCAGCAGTTGGCAGGGTCCCAATCAGCCCCAGCATTTT
j_gene: TRBJ1-5
abundance: NA
v_gene: TRBV27
len: 14
d_gene: NA

CDR3aa: CASSSGQGRYMAFF
CDR3nt: TGTGCCAGCAGCTCAGGACAGGGGCGCTATATGGCTTTCTTT
j_gene: TRBJ1-1
abundance: few
v_gene: TRBV5-6
len: 14
d_gene: TRBD1

CDR3aa: CASSLAGGRGSSNQPQHF
CDR3nt: TGTGCCAGCAGCTTAGCAGGGGGGAGGGGAAGTAGTAATCAGCCCCAGCATTTT
j_gene: TRBJ1-5
abundance: NA
v_gene: TRBV7-6
len: 18
d_gene: NA

CDR3aa: CASSQDNSIYGYTF
CDR3nt: TGTGCCAGCAGCCAAGATAATTCTATCTATGGCTACACCTTC
j_gene: TRBJ1-2
abundance: NA
v_gene: TRBV14
len: 14
d_gene: NA

CDR3aa: CASSEQNTGELFF
CDR3nt: TGTGCCAGCAGTGAACAAAACACCGGGGAGCTGTTTTTT
j_gene: TRBJ2-2
abundance: NA
v_gene: TRBV25-1
len: 13
d_gene: NA

CDR3aa: CASSLTAGQETQYF
CDR3nt: TGTGCCAGCAGCTTAACCGCAGGACAAGAGACCCAGTACTTC
j_gene: TRBJ2-5
abundance: few
v_gene: TRBV7-9
len: 14
d_gene: NA

CDR3aa: CASSFATAGVDYGYTF
CDR3nt: TGTGCCAGCAGCTTCGCAACCGCAGGGGTCGACTATGGCTACACCTTC
j_gene: TRBJ1-2
abundance: few
v_gene: TRBV11-2
len: 16
d_gene: NA

CDR3aa: CASSQETGSINYGYTF
CDR3nt: TGTGCCAGCAGCCAAGAGACAGGTAGTATTAACTATGGCTACACCTTC
j_gene: TRBJ1-2
abundance: few
v_gene: TRBV4-2
len: 16
d_gene: NA

CDR3aa: CASSSSFQETQYF
CDR3nt: TGTGCCAGCAGCTCTAGTTTCCAAGAGACCCAGTACTTC
j_gene: TRBJ2-5
abundance: few
v_gene: TRBV7-2
len: 13
d_gene: NA

CDR3aa: CASSPRTGDYEQYF
CDR3nt: TGTGCCAGCAGCCCGCGGACAGGGGACTACGAGCAGTACTTC
j_gene: TRBJ2-7
abundance: few
v_gene: TRBV9
len: 14
d_gene: TRBD1

CDR3aa: CASSLSGRTGVTEAFF
CDR3nt: TGTGCCAGCAGCTTATCAGGACGGACCGGGGTCACTGAAGCTTTCTTT
j_gene: TRBJ1-1
abundance: NA
v_gene: TRBV7-6
len: 16
d_gene: NA

CDR3aa: CASSITGNYEQYF
CDR3nt: TGTGCCAGCAGCATTACAGGGAACTACGAGCAGTACTTC
j_gene: TRBJ2-7
abundance: NA
v_gene: TRBV6-1
len: 13
d_gene: NA

CDR3aa: CASIGDLRQPQHF
CDR3nt: TGTGCCAGCATCGGGGACTTGCGGCAGCCCCAGCATTTT
j_gene: TRBJ1-5
abundance: NA
v_gene: TRBV21-1
len: 13
d_gene: NA

CDR3aa: CSVEDAHDGYGYTF
CDR3nt: TGCAGCGTTGAAGATGCGCACGATGGCTATGGCTACACCTTC
j_gene: TRBJ1-2
abundance: few
v_gene: TRBV29-1
len: 14
d_gene: NA

CDR3aa: CASSPGQGYGYTF
CDR3nt: TGTGCCAGCAGTCCTGGACAGGGGTATGGCTACACCTTC
j_gene: TRBJ1-2
abundance: few
v_gene: TRBV2
len: 13
d_gene: TRBD1

CDR3aa: CSAGPEAFF
CDR3nt: TGCAGTGCGGGGCCTGAAGCTTTCTTT
j_gene: TRBJ1-1
abundance: few
v_gene: TRBV20-1
len: 9
d_gene: NA

CDR3aa: CASSESGGGTEAFF
CDR3nt: TGCGCCAGCAGTGAGTCGGGCGGGGGCACTGAAGCTTTCTTT
j_gene: TRBJ1-1
abundance: NA
v_gene: TRBV10-1
len: 14
d_gene: NA

CDR3aa: CASSPPTFSYYGYTF
CDR3nt: TGTGCCAGCTCACCACCCACTTTTTCCTATTATGGCTACACCTTC
j_gene: TRBJ1-2
abundance: few
v_gene: TRBV18
len: 15
d_gene: NA

CDR3aa: CASSLSTGTGSPLHF
CDR3nt: TGTGCCAGCAGCTTGTCGACAGGGACGGGTTCACCCCTCCACTTT
j_gene: TRBJ1-6
abundance: NA
v_gene: TRBV7-3
len: 15
d_gene: TRBD1

CDR3aa: CASSHGGGAATGELFF
CDR3nt: TGTGCCAGCAGCCACGGTGGGGGGGCGGCCACCGGGGAGCTGTTTTTT
j_gene: TRBJ2-2
abundance: few
v_gene: TRBV21-1
len: 16
d_gene: NA

CDR3aa: CAWSVPVRSRDTIYF
CDR3nt: TGTGCCTGGAGTGTACCGGTCCGTTCGAGGGACACCATATATTTT
j_gene: TRBJ1-3
abundance: NA
v_gene: TRBV30
len: 15
d_gene: NA

CDR3aa: CASSLVGGQPQHF
CDR3nt: TGTGCCAGCAGCTTAGTCGGGGGACAGCCCCAGCATTTT
j_gene: TRBJ1-5
abundance: NA
v_gene: TRBV11-2
len: 13
d_gene: NA

CDR3aa: CSASVSLHTF
CDR3nt: TGCAGTGCTAGTGTTTCCCTACACACCTTC
j_gene: TRBJ1-2
abundance: NA
v_gene: TRBV20-1
len: 10
d_gene: NA